These 14 T cell receptor beta chains were all obtained from the same sample, sequenced in a study of blood T cell repertoires in COVID-19. Here immunoSEQ multiplex PCR was the method, and the copy in TCRdb shows in-frame clones only, minus some. This table has 60,000 or so clones, 90% appearing once. The sequenced sample was peripheral blood. These receptors came from a human donor with active COVID-19. The donor label of this sample is uncertain.

This rearrangement joins TRBV19 to TRBJ1-1; D may be TRBD1 (5 bases). Germline V gene data show CDR1 as LNHDA and CDR2 as SQIVND (reference sequence). The V gene lost 10 bases and the J gene lost 3 bases, with 15 bases spanning the gap. The CDR3 consists of 13 residues. CDR3 sequence: CANTPGLDTEAFF. DNA for the CDR3: TGTGCCAACACTCCGGGACTGGACACTGAAGCTTTCTTT.

The chain carries TRBV11-3 and TRBJ2-7; 8 bases agree with TRBD2. Germline V gives CDR1 SGHNT, CDR2 YENEEA. This CDR3 region has 14 residues. Trimming took 5 bases from V and 1 from J; bases not matched to a gene: 4. The CDR3 is CASSLTGGSYEQYF. The CDR3 region has the DNA TGTGCCAGCAGCCTTACGGGGGGGTCCTACGAGCAGTACTTC.

V is TRBV7-3 and J is TRBJ2-7, with 11 bases lining up with TRBD2. This CDR3 contains 14 residues. The germline V gene encodes CDR1 SGHTA and CDR2 FQGTGA. Germline trimming cut 5 bases from V and 2 bases from J; bases unmatched to any gene: 2. CDR3 sequence: CASSRSGGAYEQYF. CDR3 coding DNA: TGTGCCAGCAGCCGTAGCGGGGGGGCCTACGAGCAGTACTTC.

The chain couples TRBV7-6 to TRBJ2-7; 10 nucleotides align to TRBD1. Germline assignment: CDR1 SGHVS and CDR2 FNYEAQ. V trimming: 3 bases; J trimming: 2 bases; junction bases outside the gene matches: 4. There are 15 residues in the CDR3. The CDR3 here is CASSFGQGEAYEQYF. The CDR3 nucleotides are TGTGCCAGCAGCTTTGGACAGGGGGAAGCCTACGAGCAGTACTTC.

CDR3 loop: CASSLDAWGADTQYF. The CDR3 DNA follows: TGTGCCAGCAGCTTGGACGCCTGGGGGGCAGATACGCAGTATTTT. This sequence joins TRBV5-4 and TRBJ2-3; D might be TRBD2 (6 bases). V lost 0 bases to trimming and J lost 4 bases, with 12 bases between them. The germline gives CDR1 SGHNT, CDR2 YYREEE (reference sequence). The CDR3 loop spans 15 amino acids. Full variable domain (rest looked up from reference TRBV5-4 and TRBJ2-3): ETGVTQSPTHLIKTRGQQVTLRCSSQSGHNTVSWYQQALGQGPQFIFQYYREEENGRGNFPPRFSGLQFPNYSSELNVNALELDDSALYLCASSLDAWGADTQYFGPGTRLTVL.

The CDR3 region is CATSRVGDSYEQYF. DNA for the CDR3: TGTGCCACCAGCAGAGTCGGGGACTCCTACGAGCAGTACTTC. The V and J genes are TRBV15 and TRBJ2-7, with D possibly matching TRBD2 (5 bases). Trimming stripped 1 base from V and 0 bases from J, with 7 bases between. This CDR3 spans 14 amino acids. Per the germline V gene, CDR1 is LNHNV and CDR2 is YYDKDF (reference sequence).

The V call is TRBV3-1 (or the pseudogene TRBV3-2), the J call TRBJ2-3; possibly TRBD2 for D (7 bases). Germline V lookup: CDR1 LGHDT, CDR2 YNNKEL (reference sequence). The CDR3 consists of 16 residues. V lost 3 bases to trimming and J lost 4 bases, with 17 bases between them. DNA of the CDR3: TGTGCCAGCAGCCAGCTTGGGGGCGCGGGAGCAGATACGCAGTATTTT. As protein: CASSQLGGAGADTQYF.

The chain carries TRBV2 and TRBJ2-7, with 9 positions matching TRBD1. This CDR3 spans 12 amino acids. V was pared by 4 bases and J by 6 bases, with 1 base of the junction left unmatched. CDR1 is SNHLY and CDR2 is FYNNEI in the germline V gene. The DNA for the CDR3 is TGTGCCAGCAGTGTGGACAGGGGCGAGCAGTACTTC. Translating gives CASSVDRGEQYF. Based on the CDR3 plus reference TRBV2 and TRBJ2-7, the full variable domain is EPEVTQTPSHQVTQMGQEVILRCVPISNHLYFYWYRQILGQKVEFLVSFYNNEISEKSEIFDDQFSVERPDGSNFTLKIRSTKLEDSAMYFCASSVDRGEQYFGPGTRLTVT.

CDR3 sequence: CASSLFWASDTQYF. The DNA for the CDR3 is TGTGCCAGCAGTTTATTTTGGGCCTCAGATACGCAGTATTTT. The chain uses TRBV27 and TRBJ2-3; D call uncertain. This CDR3 has 14 amino acids. Germline CDR1 and CDR2: MNHEY and SMNVEV (reference sequence). V was clipped by 1 base and J by 4 bases, with 9 bases between them.

The rearrangement joins TRBV28 to TRBJ2-6; D is unresolved. Germline values: CDR1 MDHEN, CDR2 SYDVKM. The CDR3 covers 15 residues. The V end was cut by 8 bases, the J end by 6 bases, with 17 bases between. In DNA form, the CDR3 reads TGTGCCAGCGCGGCCGAAAGGCTCGCGGCCAACGTCCTGACTTTC. Its translation is CASAAERLAANVLTF.

The chain uses TRBV7-2 and TRBJ2-5; D is uncertain. With 5 bases removed from V and 0 bases from J, the gap between germline ends came to 10 bases. CDR3 length equals 14 residues. Germline lookup yields CDR1 SGHTA and CDR2 FQGNSA. The CDR3 region is CASSPYGYQETQYF. CDR3 bases: TGTGCCAGCAGCCCGTACGGGTACCAAGAGACCCAGTACTTC.

V gene TRBV7-9 combines with J gene TRBJ2-7; 12 positions match TRBD2. The junction had 14 bases not matched to a gene; V was cut back by 6 bases and J by 5 bases. The germline V gene has CDR1 SEHNR and CDR2 FQNEAQ (reference sequence). There are 17 residues in the CDR3. For the CDR3, the DNA is TGTGCCAGCAGTAGCGGGACTAGCGGGTATTTATTTGACGAGCAGTACTTC. Its translation is CASSSGTSGYLFDEQYF.

The CDR3 bases are TGTGCCAGCACCCCCGGGACAAATCACCTGGGGGAGCAGTACTTC. This encodes CASTPGTNHLGEQYF. The chain couples TRBV5-6 to TRBJ2-7; D is possibly TRBD1 (6 bases). The CDR3 sequence is 15 residues long. The V end was cut by 6 bases, the J end by 7 bases, with 23 bases between. CDR1 SGHDT and CDR2 YYEEEE come from the germline V gene.

V usage is TRBV25-1 and J usage is TRBJ1-4; a possible D gene is TRBD1 (6 bases). The CDR3 loop spans 14 amino acids. Trimming left V 2 bases short and J 8 bases short, with 12 bases between. Germline lookup yields CDR1 MGHDK and CDR2 SYGVNS. The CDR3 nucleotides read TGTGCCAGCAGTGAAGGGGGCCATTTCGAAAAACTGTTTTTT. This encodes CASSEGGHFEKLFF.